Following are 16 T cell receptor beta chains from one sample sequenced in a study of blood T cell repertoires in COVID-19. Repertoires were generated with immunoSEQ multiplex PCR, while TCRdb's copy carries only in-frame clones and drops some. The table shows about 220,000 clones, with roughly 80% occurring only once. The sample consisted of peripheral blood. The source of these receptors is a man between 25 and 39 years old with active or convalescent COVID-19.

The rearrangement uses TRBV18 and TRBJ1-4, with TRBD1 matching over 9 bases. This CDR3 region has 16 residues. The V gene's germline CDR1 is KGHSH and CDR2 LQKENI. V lost 2 bases, J lost 6 bases, and 7 bases stayed unmatched. In nucleotides, the CDR3 is TGTGCCAGCTCACCAAGTCTCGGACAGGGGCATGAAAAACTGTTTTTT. Protein: CASSPSLGQGHEKLFF.

This clone was recorded only once. The chain carries TRBV15 and TRBJ1-1, with TRBD1 matching 12 bases. V dropped 6 bases and J dropped 4; count of bases not matched to a gene: 6. This CDR3 is built from 15 residues. CDR1 is LNHNV, CDR2 YYDKDF, per germline (reference sequence). Written as DNA, the CDR3 is TGTGCCACCAGGGGACAGGGGGCGATCGGCACTGAAGCTTTCTTT. Translation gives CATRGQGAIGTEAFF.

CDR3 sequence reads: CSASEGGPYEQYF. The DNA for the CDR3 is TGCAGTGCTAGTGAGGGGGGACCCTACGAGCAGTACTTC. The J gene is TRBJ2-7, the V gene TRBV20-1; the D gene could be TRBD1 or TRBD2 (6 bases each). Germline V CDR1 and CDR2: DFQATT, SNEGSKA (reference sequence). V lost 3 bases and J 2 bases, leaving 11 bases between the germline ends. The CDR3 totals 13 residues.

In this sample, this clone turned up a few times. V and J are TRBV7-9 and TRBJ2-3; maybe TRBD1 (5 bases). Per germline, CDR1 SEHNR and CDR2 FQNEAQ (reference sequence). Trimming stripped 4 bases from V and 2 bases from J, with 13 bases between. The CDR3 spans 15 residues. This CDR3 reads CASSSATDSTDTQYF. The CDR3 DNA reads TGTGCCAGCAGCTCAGCGACAGACTCCACAGATACGCAGTATTTT. Full variable domain (missing parts from reference TRBV7-9 and TRBJ2-3): DTGVSQNPRHKITKRGQNVTFRCDPISEHNRLYWYRQTLGQGPEFLTYFQNEAQLEKSRLLSDRFSAERPKGSFSTLEIQRTEQGDSAMYLCASSSATDSTDTQYFGPGTRLTVL.

This clone occurred a few times. This chain links TRBV19 with TRBJ2-7; possibly TRBD1 for D (5 bases). V was cut by 5 bases and J by 0 bases, with 11 bases left in between. This CDR3 contains 14 residues. The germline V gene encodes CDR1 LNHDA and CDR2 SQIVND (reference sequence). CDR3 DNA: TGTGCCAGTAGTTCTCGACAGAGCTCCTACGAGCAGTACTTC. It specifies CASSSRQSSYEQYF.

This clone has a single count. V is TRBV19 and J is TRBJ2-3; D is unresolved. Germline-derived CDR1 and CDR2 are LNHDA and SQIVND (reference sequence). V dropped 0 bases and J dropped 5 bases, with 6 bases sitting between them. The CDR3 spans 13 residues. CDR3: CASSIDRRDTQYF. DNA for the CDR3: TGTGCCAGTAGTATAGACCGTCGAGATACGCAGTATTTT.

The chain joins TRBV7-9 to TRBJ2-5; possible D gene TRBD1, 6 bases. V was cut by 4 bases and J by 2 bases, with 14 bases left in between. Germline values: CDR1 SEHNR, CDR2 FQNEAQ (reference sequence). The CDR3 runs 15 residues. The chain's CDR3 is CASSSWGTTQETQYF. The CDR3 DNA reads as TGTGCCAGCAGCTCTTGGGGGACAACTCAAGAGACCCAGTACTTC.

This chain uses TRBV5-5 with TRBJ2-2; no definite D call. Germline CDR1 is SGHKS and CDR2 is YYEKEE (reference sequence). The germline V and J ends were trimmed by 0 bases and 0 bases, with 6 bases remaining between them. CDR3 length: 15 residues. Written as DNA, the CDR3 is TGTGCCAGCAGCTTGGCCGGTTCGAACACCGGGGAGCTGTTTTTT. Amino acid sequence: CASSLAGSNTGELFF.

The J gene is TRBJ1-1, the V gene TRBV30; D not certain. The CDR3 has 11 residues. The germline V gene has CDR1 GTSNPN and CDR2 SVGIG (reference sequence). V was pared by 6 bases and J by 1 base, with 6 bases between. The CDR3 DNA follows: TGTGCCTGTCCGGGGAACACTGAAGCTTTCTTT. This codes for CACPGNTEAFF.

The chain uses TRBV11-2 and TRBJ2-7, with 7 bases matching TRBD2. The ends lost 1 base at V and 7 bases at J; junction bases unmatched: 1. This CDR3 spans 12 amino acids. CDR1 is SGHAT, CDR2 FQNNGV, per germline. CDR3 protein: CASSLAGGEQYF. CDR3 sequence (DNA): TGTGCCAGCAGCTTAGCGGGGGGTGAGCAGTACTTC.

The rearrangement joins TRBV5-4 to TRBJ2-5, with TRBD2 matching 12 bases. This CDR3 comprises 15 residues. Germline values: CDR1 SGHNT, CDR2 YYREEE (reference sequence). J lost 5 bases, V lost 5 bases, and 7 bases had no gene match. The CDR3 spells CASSLAGGPGETQYF. In DNA, the CDR3 is TGTGCCAGCAGTCTAGCGGGGGGGCCGGGGGAGACCCAGTACTTC.

V usage is TRBV28 and J usage is TRBJ1-6; TRBD1 aligns across 9 bases. The germline gives CDR1 MDHEN, CDR2 SYDVKM. V dropped 5 bases and J dropped 13; count of bases not matched to a gene: 9. This CDR3 comprises 14 residues. The CDR3 reads CASSPPDRGSPLHF. The CDR3 nucleotides are TGTGCCAGCAGTCCCCCGGACAGGGGCTCCCCCCTCCACTTT. Together with reference TRBV28 and TRBJ1-6, the CDR3 gives the full variable domain: DVKVTQSSRYLVKRTGEKVFLECVQDMDHENMFWYRQDPGLGLRLIYFSYDVKMKEKGDIPEGYSVSREKKERFSLILESASTNQTSMYLCASSPPDRGSPLHFGNGTRLTVT.

The chain is built from TRBV28 and TRBJ2-2, with 12 bases lining up with TRBD2. Germline assignment: CDR1 MDHEN and CDR2 SYDVKM. Losses at the gene ends were 5 bases for V and 0 bases for J; bases not matched to a gene: 1. The CDR3 has 16 residues. CDR3 coding DNA: TGTGCCAGCAGTCGACTAGCGGGAGCGAACACCGGGGAGCTGTTTTTT. Encoded protein: CASSRLAGANTGELFF.

The genes are TRBV10-3 and TRBJ1-2; D may be TRBD1 (5 bases). Per the germline V gene, CDR1 is ENHRY and CDR2 is SYGVKD. The CDR3 runs 15 residues. Between the trimmed V and J ends, which lost 3 bases and 4 bases, there was a span of 15 bases. Written as DNA, the CDR3 is TGTGCCATCAGTGATGGGCCGGCAGGGTCCTATGGCTACACCTTC. Its translation is CAISDGPAGSYGYTF.

The chain combines TRBV19 with TRBJ2-5, with 7 positions matching TRBD2. Trimming at V came to 5 bases and at J to 5 bases, leaving 11 bases not matched to a gene. Germline loops: CDR1 LNHDA, CDR2 SQIVND (reference sequence). This CDR3 has 15 residues. The CDR3, as DNA: TGTGCCAGTAGTCAAAGCGGGGACGATAGGGAGACCCAGTACTTC. Its translation is CASSQSGDDRETQYF.

V is TRBV9 and J is TRBJ2-5; D possibly corresponds to TRBD1 (5 bases). Deletions cut 0 bases from V and 5 bases from J, with 8 bases between. Germline assignment: CDR1 SGDLS and CDR2 YYNGEE. This CDR3 spans 13 amino acids. The CDR3 sequence is CASSVGGLETQYF. The CDR3, as DNA: TGTGCCAGCAGCGTAGGGGGCCTTGAGACCCAGTACTTC.